The entry below describes one TCR beta chain. In the original processing: Nucleated cell number was recorded as an estimate derived from reference gene primer amplification. Assay used: immunoSEQ multiplex PCR; TCRdb lists only in-frame clones, some missing. Clonal size and the V and J genes are those of that table, whereas D and trimming came from the DNA. The sample lists tens of thousands of clones, about 85% occurring once. This sample was taken from a study of blood T cell repertoires in COVID-19. Turning to the study itself: Some COVID-19 samples were acute and others convalescent; all came from the United States, Italy and Spain. The analysed material was cDNA or gDNA that came from T cells, B-cell-depleted T cells, or PBMCs.

The sequenced sample consisted of peripheral blood. The TCR sequence derives from a woman aged 70-85 years with acute or convalescent COVID-19.

In DNA form, the CDR3 reads TGTGCCAGCAGCATTGGACAGAATAGCAATCAGCCCCAGCATTTT. As protein: CASSIGQNSNQPQHF. The chain uses TRBV5-6 and TRBJ1-5; a weak D match, TRBD1 (6 bases). Germline assignment: CDR1 SGHDT and CDR2 YYEEEE. Trimming stripped 4 bases from V and 0 bases from J, with 11 bases between. This CDR3 has 15 residues.